These 14 T cell receptor beta chains originate from one sample sequenced in a study of cytomegalovirus exposure and HLA in healthy donors. This PCR relied on a set of 60 Vbeta primers and 13 Jbeta primers. Libraries were prepared by immunoSEQ multiplex PCR; TCRdb keeps only in-frame clonotypes and omits some of them. The sample has approximately 170,000 clones, around two thirds seen once. The sequenced sample was PBMCs. The receptors derive from a man aged 40-55 years in good health and CMV-seronegative.

This clone appeared a few times. V usage is TRBV18 and J usage is TRBJ2-3; D is uncertain. In germline, CDR1 is KGHSH, CDR2 LQKENI. V was trimmed by 8 bases and J by 3 bases, leaving 12 bases between them. This CDR3 has 13 residues. The CDR3 DNA reads TGTGCCAGCCCCCGGTCCCTTACAGATACGCAGTATTTT. As protein: CASPRSLTDTQYF.

This clone was seen a handful of times. The chain has TRBV5-1 and TRBJ2-6, with TRBD1 as a possible D gene (6 bases). The CDR3 length is 15 residues. Per the germline V gene, CDR1 is SGHRS and CDR2 is YFSETQ. With 4 bases removed from V and 4 bases from J, the gap between germline ends came to 12 bases. The CDR3 coding sequence is TGCGCCAGCAGCCCACAGGGTTGGGGGGCCAACGTCCTGACTTTC. Translated, it gives CASSPQGWGANVLTF.

The chain is built from TRBV19 and TRBJ1-6; D is ambiguous. The V end was cut by 3 bases, the J end by 0 bases, with 9 bases between. Looked up from germline, CDR1 is LNHDA and CDR2 is SQIVND (reference sequence). CDR3 length: 16 amino acids. The CDR3 DNA reads TGTGCCAGTAGTATTTACGGGAGCTCCTATAATTCACCCCTCCACTTT. It encodes CASSIYGSSYNSPLHF.

V usage is TRBV19 and J usage is TRBJ1-1; D unresolved. Germline assignment: CDR1 LNHDA and CDR2 SQIVND (reference sequence). The V and J ends lost 3 bases and 7 bases respectively, with 9 bases between them. The CDR3 extends over 12 amino acids. CDR3 residues: CASSMRVGEAFF. DNA of the CDR3: TGTGCCAGTAGTATGAGGGTCGGTGAAGCTTTCTTT.

The chain combines TRBV19 with TRBJ2-1, with 9 bases lining up with TRBD1. The CDR3 sequence is 20 residues long. CDR1 and CDR2 from the germline V gene are LNHDA and SQIVND (reference sequence). V gave up 1 base and J gave up 0 bases; unmatched junction bases: 13. This CDR3 reads CASSIGEGDRAHSSYNEQFF. The CDR3 DNA reads as TGTGCCAGTAGTATAGGAGAGGGGGACAGGGCGCATAGCTCCTACAATGAGCAGTTCTTC.

The CDR3 sequence: CASRTAGSGQPQHF. The CDR3 DNA reads as TGTGCCAGCCGGACAGCAGGGTCTGGTCAGCCCCAGCATTTT. The rearrangement joins TRBV27 to TRBJ1-5; D is perhaps TRBD1 (6 bases). V was trimmed by 8 bases and J by 6 bases, leaving 17 bases between them. The CDR3 runs to 14 residues. The germline V gene has CDR1 MNHEY and CDR2 SMNVEV (reference sequence).

The chain carries TRBV6-5 and TRBJ1-6; D gene ambiguous. The ends were cut back, 7 bases at V and 9 bases at J, with 10 bases in the middle. The CDR3 extends over 12 amino acids. Per the germline V gene, CDR1 is MNHEY and CDR2 is SVGAGI. The CDR3 DNA follows: TGTGCCAGCACCACCCTAAGTTCACCCCTCCACTTT. Its translation is CASTTLSSPLHF.

The CDR3 region is CASSREEGRTYEQYF. The CDR3 DNA sequence: TGCGCCAGCAGCCGGGAAGAGGGTAGGACCTACGAGCAGTACTTC. The V and J genes are TRBV4-1 and TRBJ2-7, with D maybe TRBD2 (5 bases). The V and J ends lost 4 bases and 2 bases respectively, with 15 bases between them. Looked up from germline, CDR1 is MGHRA and CDR2 is YSYEKL. The CDR3 extends over 15 amino acids.

The V call is TRBV6-4, the J call TRBJ2-7; 13 nucleotides align to TRBD2. This CDR3 has 15 amino acids. J was trimmed by 2 bases and V by 3 bases; bases with no gene match: 1. CDR1 MRHNA and CDR2 SNTAGT come from the germline V gene. Written as DNA, the CDR3 is TGTGCCAGCAGTGAACTAGCGGGAGGGCCCTACGAGCAGTACTTC. Its translation is CASSELAGGPYEQYF.

The chain links TRBV10-1 to TRBJ2-4; TRBD2 agrees at 10 bases. The CDR3 contains 16 residues. V was pared by 7 bases and J by 2 bases, with 8 bases of the junction left unmatched. Germline V gene lookup returns CDR1 WNHNN and CDR2 SYGVQD (reference sequence). CDR3 nucleotide sequence: TGCGCCAGCAATATAGCGGGAGGTTCCTCCAAAAACATTCAGTACTTC. It translates to CASNIAGGSSKNIQYF.

V and J are TRBV5-4 and TRBJ2-2; 7 bases agree with TRBD1. The CDR3 runs 15 residues. Germline-derived CDR1 and CDR2 are SGHNT and YYREEE (reference sequence). V lost 4 bases, J lost 1 base, and 4 bases stayed unmatched. For the CDR3, the DNA is TGTGCCAGCAGCAGGGACAGTCAGAACACCGGGGAGCTGTTTTTT. Protein sequence: CASSRDSQNTGELFF.

CDR3: CASSIPVGPLGFRENEQFF. The CDR3 DNA sequence: TGTGCCAGCAGCATCCCTGTGGGCCCCCTGGGGTTTAGGGAGAATGAGCAGTTCTTC. The rearrangement uses TRBV28 and TRBJ2-1, with D perhaps TRBD2 (5 bases). The CDR3 covers 19 residues. V gave up 6 bases and J gave up 7 bases, with 31 bases separating them. Germline CDR1 is MDHEN and CDR2 is SYDVKM.

V is TRBV7-2 and J is TRBJ1-2; TRBD1 matches at 7 bases. Germline-derived CDR1 and CDR2 are SGHTA and FQGNSA. The V segment lost 2 bases and the J segment 7 bases; nucleotides outside the gene matches: 10. The CDR3 loop spans 15 amino acids. As DNA, the CDR3 is TGTGCCAGCAGCTTAAACCCGACAGGGATGGGTGGCTACACCTTC. This gives the protein CASSLNPTGMGGYTF.

This sequence joins TRBV5-6 and TRBJ1-2, with TRBD1 matching 7 bases. This CDR3 has 15 amino acids. J was trimmed by 3 bases and V by 0 bases; bases with no gene match: 5. Germline CDR1 reads SGHDT; CDR2 reads YYEEEE. The CDR3 nucleotides are TGTGCCAGCAGCTTGGGAGGGGGCGGAGACTATGGCTACACCTTC. This sequence encodes CASSLGGGGDYGYTF.